The clone carrying this TCR beta chain came up once. Its antigen is still unknown. The data were obtained in a study of beta chain features in type 1 diabetes. Study-level results: Insertions at VDJ junctions were less frequent in type 1 diabetes patients. These patients also deleted more nucleotides at the same junctions. All four CD4+ subsets of Type 1 diabetes patients contained TCRB CDR3s that were moderately but significantly shorter.

It was via CD45RO/CCR7/CD25/CD127/CD95/CD27 that CD4+ naive, central memory, regulatory and stem cell-like memory cells were sorted. Trimming took 6 bases from V and 4 from J; bases not matched to a gene: 9. CDR3 length: 15 amino acids. Germline CDR1 is LNHDA and CDR2 is SQIVND (reference sequence). Since all of the isolated RNA was reverse transcribed, expressed TCRB transcripts were what got sequenced. The repertoire was sequenced with immunoSEQ multiplex PCR; TCRdb's copy has only in-frame clones and lacks some. The sample yields some 280,000 clones, approximately 15% seen once. The sequence derives from a man under 40 with type 1 diabetes. The sequencing input was naive CD4+ T cells from blood. The chain carries TRBV19 and TRBJ2-1; TRBD2 matches 7 bases. In nucleotides, the CDR3 is TGTGCCAGTAGGCTCAGGGAGGGCCCATACAATGAGCAGTTCTTC. It specifies CASRLREGPYNEQFF.